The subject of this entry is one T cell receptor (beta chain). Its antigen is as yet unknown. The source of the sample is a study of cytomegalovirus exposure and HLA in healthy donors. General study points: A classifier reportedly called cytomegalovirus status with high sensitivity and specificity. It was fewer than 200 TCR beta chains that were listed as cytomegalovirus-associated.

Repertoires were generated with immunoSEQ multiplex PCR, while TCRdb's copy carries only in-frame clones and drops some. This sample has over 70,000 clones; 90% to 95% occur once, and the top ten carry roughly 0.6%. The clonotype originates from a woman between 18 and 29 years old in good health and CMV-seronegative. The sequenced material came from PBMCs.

CDR3 coding DNA: TGTGCCAGCAGGGACACATTACTGTCGCAGTATTTT. Amino acid sequence: CASRDTLLSQYF. J is TRBJ2-3 and V is TRBV2; D is perhaps TRBD1 (5 bases). Trimming cost V 6 bases and J 10 bases, with 14 bases left between them. Germline CDR1 is SNHLY and CDR2 is FYNNEI. The CDR3 is made up of 12 amino acids. Together with reference TRBV2 and TRBJ2-3, the CDR3 gives the full variable domain: EPEVTQTPSHQVTQMGQEVILRCVPISNHLYFYWYRQILGQKVEFLVSFYNNEISEKSEIFDDQFSVERPDGSNFTLKIRSTKLEDSAMYFCASRDTLLSQYFGPGTRLTVL.